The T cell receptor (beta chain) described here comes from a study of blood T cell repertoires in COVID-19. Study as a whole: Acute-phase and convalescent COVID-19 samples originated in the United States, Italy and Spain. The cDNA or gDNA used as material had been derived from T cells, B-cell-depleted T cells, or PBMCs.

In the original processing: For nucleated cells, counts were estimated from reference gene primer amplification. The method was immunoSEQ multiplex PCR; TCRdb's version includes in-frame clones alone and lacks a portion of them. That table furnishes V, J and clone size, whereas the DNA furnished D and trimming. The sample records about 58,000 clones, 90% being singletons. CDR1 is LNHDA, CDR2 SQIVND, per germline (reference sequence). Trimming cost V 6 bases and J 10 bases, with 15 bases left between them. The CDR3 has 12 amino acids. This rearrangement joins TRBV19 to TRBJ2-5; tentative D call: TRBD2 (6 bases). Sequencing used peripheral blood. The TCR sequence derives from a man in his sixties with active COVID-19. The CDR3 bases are TGTGCCAGTAGAACCCTCGACGGGAGCCAGTACTTC. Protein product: CASRTLDGSQYF.